Listed below are T cell receptor beta chains from one sample, sequenced in a study of radiation and T cells in renal cell carcinoma. Measured with immunoSEQ multiplex PCR; TCRdb has only the in-frame clones, and not every one. Seen here are 90,000 to 95,000 clones, 82% observed once, and the top ten hold roughly 6.1%. Sequencing used blood, obtained from a patient whose treatment included radiotherapy and nephrectomy. These receptors were taken from a man aged 60 to 75 with renal cell carcinoma. Each CDR3 is given with its conserved first and last residue. The order of the fields is D gene, J gene, V gene, clone size, CDR3 protein, CDR3 DNA. A D gene is named only where the DNA matches it firmly. The size entry is marked missing in some rows and otherwise reads once, few, many or a size class.

>.|TRBJ1-2|TRBV28|.
CASSFRGRGGYTF
TGTGCCAGCAGTTTCCGGGGGCGCGGAGGCTACACCTTC
>.|TRBJ1-5|TRBV19|.
CASSIDRKDYRYSNQPQHF
TGTGCCAGTAGTATAGATCGGAAGGATTATCGTTATAGCAATCAGCCCCAGCATTTT
>.|TRBJ1-5|TRBV28|.
CASSLRGGEGQPQHF
TGTGCCAGCAGTTTGCGGGGGGGAGAGGGTCAGCCCCAGCATTTT
>.|TRBJ1-6|TRBV27|few
CASSFGEYNSPLHF
TGTGCCAGCAGTTTCGGGGAGTATAATTCACCCCTCCACTTT
>TRBD2|TRBJ2-7|TRBV19|.
CASSPLAGITYEQYF
TGTGCCAGTAGTCCCCTAGCGGGAATTACCTACGAGCAGTACTTC
>TRBD2|TRBJ2-5|TRBV28|few
CASSPGGSQPETQYF
TGTGCCAGCAGCCCCGGGGGGAGCCAGCCAGAGACCCAGTACTTC
>TRBD2|TRBJ2-1|TRBV5-1|.
CASSSSRLAGPSYNEQFF
TGCGCCAGCAGCTCCTCACGACTAGCGGGCCCTTCCTACAATGAGCAGTTCTTC
>.|TRBJ1-2|TRBV27|.
CASSASGFSYGYTF
TGTGCCAGCAGCGCCTCAGGGTTTTCGTACGGCTACACCTTC
>.|TRBJ2-2|TRBV9|once
CASSSRTALKTGELFF
TGTGCCAGCAGCTCCCGGACAGCCCTGAAGACCGGGGAGCTGTTTTTT
>TRBD1|TRBJ2-1|TRBV6-1|.
CASKGQGAVGEQFF
TGTGCCAGCAAAGGACAGGGGGCTGTCGGTGAGCAGTTCTTC
>.|TRBJ1-2|TRBV27|.
CATGDGYYGYTF
TGTGCCACAGGGGACGGATACTATGGCTACACCTTC
>TRBD1|TRBJ1-5|TRBV28|.
CASSLTGGYSNQPQHF
TGTGCCAGCAGTTTGACAGGGGGTTATAGCAATCAGCCCCAGCATTTT
>.|TRBJ1-4|TRBV10-3|.
CAISESKMVRSTNEKLFF
TGTGCCATCAGTGAGTCGAAAATGGTCCGGTCGACTAATGAAAAACTGTTTTTT